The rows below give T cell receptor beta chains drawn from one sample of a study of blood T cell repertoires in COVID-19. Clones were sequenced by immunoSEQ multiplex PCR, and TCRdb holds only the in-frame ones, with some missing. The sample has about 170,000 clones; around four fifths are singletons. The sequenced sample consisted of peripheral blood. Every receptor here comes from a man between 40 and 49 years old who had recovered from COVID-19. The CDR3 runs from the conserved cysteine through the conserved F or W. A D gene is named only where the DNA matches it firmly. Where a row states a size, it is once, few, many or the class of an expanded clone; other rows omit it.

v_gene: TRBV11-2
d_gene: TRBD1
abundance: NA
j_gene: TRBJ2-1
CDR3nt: TGTGCCAGCAGCTTGACAGGGAACAATGAGCAGTTCTTC
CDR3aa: CASSLTGNNEQFF

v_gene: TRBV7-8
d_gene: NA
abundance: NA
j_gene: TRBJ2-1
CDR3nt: TGTGCCAGCAGCCCCCACGGTTACAATGAGCAGTTCTTC
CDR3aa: CASSPHGYNEQFF

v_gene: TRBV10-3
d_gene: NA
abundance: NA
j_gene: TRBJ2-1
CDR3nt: TGTGCCATCAGTGAGTCATGGCTAGCTCCAACACCGGACAATGAGCAGTTCTTC
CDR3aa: CAISESWLAPTPDNEQFF

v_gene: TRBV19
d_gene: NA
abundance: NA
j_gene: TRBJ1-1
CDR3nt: TGTGCCAGTAGTATACCCCACCAGGGCACTGAAGCTTTCTTT
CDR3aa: CASSIPHQGTEAFF

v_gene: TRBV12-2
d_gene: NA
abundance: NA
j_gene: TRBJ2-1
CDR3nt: TGTGCAAGTCGCTTAAGGCGGGAGCGGGGTTTTTCGGGCAATGAGCAGTTCTTC
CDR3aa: CASRLRRERGFSGNEQFF

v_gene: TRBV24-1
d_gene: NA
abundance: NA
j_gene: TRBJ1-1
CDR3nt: TGTGCCACCAGTCAGGGGCAGAACACTGAAGCTTTCTTT
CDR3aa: CATSQGQNTEAFF

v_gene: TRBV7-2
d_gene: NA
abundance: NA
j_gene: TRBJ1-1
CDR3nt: TGTGCCAGCGTCGGTCTGAACACTGAAGCTTTCTTT
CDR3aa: CASVGLNTEAFF

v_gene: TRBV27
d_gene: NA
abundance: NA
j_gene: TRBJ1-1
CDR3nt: TGTGCCAGCAAGGAGGAGGGGTACACTGAAGCTTTCTTT
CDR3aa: CASKEEGYTEAFF

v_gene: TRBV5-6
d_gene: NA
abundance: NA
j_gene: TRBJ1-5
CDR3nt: TGTGCCAGCAGCTTTCGGGGGACTTATGCCAATCAGCCCCAGCATTTT
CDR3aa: CASSFRGTYANQPQHF

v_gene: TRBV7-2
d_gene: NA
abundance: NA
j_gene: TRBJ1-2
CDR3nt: TGTGCCAGCAGTCCTATAGGGGTGAACTATGGCTACACCTTC
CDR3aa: CASSPIGVNYGYTF

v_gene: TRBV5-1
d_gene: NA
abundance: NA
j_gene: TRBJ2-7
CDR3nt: TGCGCCAGCAGCTTGGCCACAGGGCTGATGAGGGAGCAGTACTTC
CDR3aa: CASSLATGLMREQYF

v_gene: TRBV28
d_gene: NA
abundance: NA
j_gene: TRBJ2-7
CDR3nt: TGTGCCAGCAGCTCGGACAGTTTTTACGAGCAGTACTTC
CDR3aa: CASSSDSFYEQYF

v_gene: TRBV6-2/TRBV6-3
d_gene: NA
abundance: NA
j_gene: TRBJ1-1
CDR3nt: TGTGCCAGCAGTTACATACAGGGTGGGGTGAACACTGAAGCTTTCTTT
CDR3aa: CASSYIQGGVNTEAFF

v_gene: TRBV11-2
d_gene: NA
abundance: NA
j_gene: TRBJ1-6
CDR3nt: TGTGCCAGCAGCCCCGGGTCGGGATCACCCCTCCACTTT
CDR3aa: CASSPGSGSPLHF

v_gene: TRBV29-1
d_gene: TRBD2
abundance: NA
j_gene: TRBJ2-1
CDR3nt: TGCAGCGTTGAGGGACTAGCGGGTTCTGAGCAGTTCTTC
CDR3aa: CSVEGLAGSEQFF

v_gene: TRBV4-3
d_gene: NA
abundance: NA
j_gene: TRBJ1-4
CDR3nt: TGCGCCAGCAGCCAAGACAGGGGACCGACTAATGAAAAACTGTTTTTT
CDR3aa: CASSQDRGPTNEKLFF

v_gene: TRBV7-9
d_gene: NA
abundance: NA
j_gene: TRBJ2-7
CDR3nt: TGTGCCAGCAGCTTATCCCAAACCGGGACATACTACGAGCAGTACTTC
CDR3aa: CASSLSQTGTYYEQYF

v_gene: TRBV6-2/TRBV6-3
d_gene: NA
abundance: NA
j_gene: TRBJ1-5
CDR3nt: TGTGCCAGCAGTTCACCCCGGAGCAATCAGCCCCAGCATTTT
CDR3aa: CASSSPRSNQPQHF

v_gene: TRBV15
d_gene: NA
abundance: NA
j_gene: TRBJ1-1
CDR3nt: TGTGCCACCAGCAGAGAACAGAGGGTCGCGGCTTTCTTT
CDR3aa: CATSREQRVAAFF

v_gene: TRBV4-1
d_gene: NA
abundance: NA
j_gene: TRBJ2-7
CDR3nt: TGCGCCAGCAGCCAAGGACAGGACCCTACCTACGAGCAGTACTTC
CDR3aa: CASSQGQDPTYEQYF

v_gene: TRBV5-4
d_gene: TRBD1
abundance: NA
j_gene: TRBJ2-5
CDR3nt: TGTGCCAGCAGCCGCACCGGGACAGCGGTAGAGACCCAGTACTTC
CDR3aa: CASSRTGTAVETQYF

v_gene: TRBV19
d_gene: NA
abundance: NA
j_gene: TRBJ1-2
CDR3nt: TGTGCCAGTAGTATGGGAGTTTCTAACTATGGCTACACCTTC
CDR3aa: CASSMGVSNYGYTF

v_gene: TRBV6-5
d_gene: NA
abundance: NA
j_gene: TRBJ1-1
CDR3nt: TGTGCCAGCAGTTACGGACAGTCTCTACCTGAAGCTTTCTTT
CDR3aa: CASSYGQSLPEAFF

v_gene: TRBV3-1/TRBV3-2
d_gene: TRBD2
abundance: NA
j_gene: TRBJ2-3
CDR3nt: TGTGCCAGCAGCGAACTAGCGGGGGGTTCAGATACGCAGTATTTT
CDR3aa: CASSELAGGSDTQYF

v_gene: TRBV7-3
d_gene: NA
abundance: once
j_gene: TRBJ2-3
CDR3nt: TGTGCCCTAACAGGGACAGATACGCAGTATTTT
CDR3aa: CALTGTDTQYF

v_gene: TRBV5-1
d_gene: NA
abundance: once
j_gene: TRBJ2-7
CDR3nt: TGCGCCAGCAGCCCCTCGGGGGACAGCTCCTACGAGCAGTACTTC
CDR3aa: CASSPSGDSSYEQYF

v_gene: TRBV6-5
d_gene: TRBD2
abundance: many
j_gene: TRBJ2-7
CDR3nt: TGTGCCAGCAGTCCTAGCGGGTCCTACGAGCAGTACTTC
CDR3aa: CASSPSGSYEQYF

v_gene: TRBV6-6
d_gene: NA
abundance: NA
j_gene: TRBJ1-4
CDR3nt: TGTGCCAGCAGTTACTCCCCGGGTCTCGTTAATGAAAAACTGTTTTTT
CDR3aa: CASSYSPGLVNEKLFF

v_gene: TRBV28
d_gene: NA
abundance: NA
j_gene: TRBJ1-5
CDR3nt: TGTGCCAGCAGTCCTTATACGGCAGGGGCTTTTCAGCCCCAGCATTTT
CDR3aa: CASSPYTAGAFQPQHF

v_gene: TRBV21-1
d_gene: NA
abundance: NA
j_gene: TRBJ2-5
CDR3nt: TGTGCCAGCAGCAAAAGGGTAGAGAGGGCATTAGAGACCCAGTACTTC
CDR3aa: CASSKRVERALETQYF

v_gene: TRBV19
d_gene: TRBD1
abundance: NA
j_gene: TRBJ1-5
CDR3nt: TGTGCCAGTTCGACAGGGGGAAGGCAGCCCCAGCATTTT
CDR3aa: CASSTGGRQPQHF

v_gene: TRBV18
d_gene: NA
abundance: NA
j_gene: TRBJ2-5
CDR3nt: TGTGCCAGCTCACCGTCAGGGGAAGAGACCCAGTACTTC
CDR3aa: CASSPSGEETQYF

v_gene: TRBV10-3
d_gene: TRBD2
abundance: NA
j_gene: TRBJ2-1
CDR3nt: TGTGCCATCAGTGAGTCGGGGGGGAATGAGCAGTTCTTC
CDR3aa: CAISESGGNEQFF

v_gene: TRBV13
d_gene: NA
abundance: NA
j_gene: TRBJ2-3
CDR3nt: TGTGCCAGCAATTTTGGGGGGACAGATACGCAGTATTTT
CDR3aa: CASNFGGTDTQYF

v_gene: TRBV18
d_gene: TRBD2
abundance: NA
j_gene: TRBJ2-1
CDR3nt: TGTGCCAGCTCACCACCAACGGGACTAGCGAACAATGAGCAGTTCTTC
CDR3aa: CASSPPTGLANNEQFF

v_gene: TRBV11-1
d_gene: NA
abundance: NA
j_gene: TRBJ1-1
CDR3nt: TGTGCCAGCAGCCTTACGCCGGGGTATACTGAAGCTTTCTTT
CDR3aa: CASSLTPGYTEAFF

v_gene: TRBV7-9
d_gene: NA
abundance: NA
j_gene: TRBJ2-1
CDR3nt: TGTGCCAGCAGCGCGGACAACAATGAGCAGTTCTTC
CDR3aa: CASSADNNEQFF

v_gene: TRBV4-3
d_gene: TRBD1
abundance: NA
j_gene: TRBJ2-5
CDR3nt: TGCGCCAGCAGCCACCGCCTCCATATCGACAGGGAAGAGACCCAGTACTTC
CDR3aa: CASSHRLHIDREETQYF

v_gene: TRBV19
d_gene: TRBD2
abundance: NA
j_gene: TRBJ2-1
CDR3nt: TGTGCCAGTAGTCCTCGGACTAGCGGGGGCAATGAGCAGTTCTTC
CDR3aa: CASSPRTSGGNEQFF

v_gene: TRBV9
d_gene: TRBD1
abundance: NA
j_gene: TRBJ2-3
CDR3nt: TGTGCCAGCAGCCCAACCACCACAGGGGAAGATACGCAGTATTTT
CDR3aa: CASSPTTTGEDTQYF

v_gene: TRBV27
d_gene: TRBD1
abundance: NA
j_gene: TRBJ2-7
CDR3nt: TGTGCCAGCAGTGCCAGGGGGCTCAACGAGCAGTACTTC
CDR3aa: CASSARGLNEQYF

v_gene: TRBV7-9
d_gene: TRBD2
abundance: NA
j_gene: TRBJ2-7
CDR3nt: TGTGCCAGCAGCTTACGCGGGGGATACGAGCAGTACTTC
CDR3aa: CASSLRGGYEQYF

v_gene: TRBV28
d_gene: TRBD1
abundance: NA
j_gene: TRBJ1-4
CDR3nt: TGTGCCAGCAGGCTAGGGGGCTCTAATGAAAAACTGTTTTTT
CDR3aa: CASRLGGSNEKLFF

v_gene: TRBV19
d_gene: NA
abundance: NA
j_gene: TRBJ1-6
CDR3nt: TGTGCCAGTAGTATAGGGACTGATAGGTCACCCCTCCACTTT
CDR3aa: CASSIGTDRSPLHF

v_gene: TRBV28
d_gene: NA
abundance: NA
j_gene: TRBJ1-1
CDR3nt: TGTGCCAGCAGCCCTACTTCCCGGAACACTGAAGCTTTCTTT
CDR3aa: CASSPTSRNTEAFF

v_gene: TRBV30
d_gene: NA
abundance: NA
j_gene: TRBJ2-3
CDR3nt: TGTGCCTGGAGTCGCAGAGATACGCAGTATTTT
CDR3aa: CAWSRRDTQYF

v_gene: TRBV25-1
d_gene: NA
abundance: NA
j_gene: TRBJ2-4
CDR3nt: TGTGCCAGCAGTGAAGGTGAGGATGACATTCAGTACTTC
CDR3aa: CASSEGEDDIQYF